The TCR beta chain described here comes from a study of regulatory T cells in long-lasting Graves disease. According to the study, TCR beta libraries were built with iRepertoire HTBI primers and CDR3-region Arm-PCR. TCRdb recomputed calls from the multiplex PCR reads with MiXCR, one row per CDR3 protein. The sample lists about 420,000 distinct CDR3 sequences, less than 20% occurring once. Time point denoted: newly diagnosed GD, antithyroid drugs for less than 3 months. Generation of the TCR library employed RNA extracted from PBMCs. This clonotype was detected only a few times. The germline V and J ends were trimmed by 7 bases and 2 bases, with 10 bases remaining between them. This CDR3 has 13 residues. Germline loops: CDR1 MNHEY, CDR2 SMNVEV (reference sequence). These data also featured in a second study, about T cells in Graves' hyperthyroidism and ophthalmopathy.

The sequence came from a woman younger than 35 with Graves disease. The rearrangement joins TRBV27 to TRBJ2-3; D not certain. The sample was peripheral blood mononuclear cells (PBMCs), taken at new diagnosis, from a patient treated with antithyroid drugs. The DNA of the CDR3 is TGTGCCAGCAAATTATGGACCACAGATACGCAGTATTTT. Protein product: CASKLWTTDTQYF.